A single T cell receptor (beta chain) is shown here with its context. The germline gene is not matched at one end of the junction; a read error may be the cause. The record originates from a study of T cells in women clearing cervical HPV infection. Only in-frame clones appear in the TCRdb table, and some are missing; sequencing was by immunoSEQ multiplex PCR. The sample includes under 40,000 clones. Sequencing was done on a sample of blood buffy coat. The sequence came from a woman between 18 and 70 years old with a cervical HPV16 infection that either progressed to CIN3+ or cleared (not recorded which).

CDR3 in amino acids: CASSSSGWASGTDTQYF. The CDR3 DNA, read in part, is TGTGCCAGTAGTTCATCGGGGTGGGCTAGCGGCACGGATACG. The V call is TRBV19, the J call TRBJ2-3; 7 bases map to TRBD2. The CDR3 is cut off 3 residues early in the read; its end comes from the germline J gene. Germline V gene sequence: CDR1 LNHDA, CDR2 SQIVND (reference sequence). This CDR3 has 17 amino acids. Complete variable domain (other parts from reference TRBV19 and TRBJ2-3): DGGITQSPKYLFRKEGQNVTLSCEQNLNHDAMYWYRQDPGQGLRLIYYSQIVNDFQKGDIAEGYSVSREKKESFPLTVTSAQKNPTAFYLCASSSSGWASGTDTQYFGPGTRLTVL.